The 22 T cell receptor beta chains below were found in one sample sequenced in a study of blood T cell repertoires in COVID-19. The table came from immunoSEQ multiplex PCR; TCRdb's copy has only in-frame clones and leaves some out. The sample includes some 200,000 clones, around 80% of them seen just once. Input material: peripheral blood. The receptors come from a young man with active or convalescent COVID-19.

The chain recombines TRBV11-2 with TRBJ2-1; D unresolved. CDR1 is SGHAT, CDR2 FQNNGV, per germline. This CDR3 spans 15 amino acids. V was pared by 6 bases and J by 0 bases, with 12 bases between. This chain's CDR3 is CASRFSDSSYNEQFF. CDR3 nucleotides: TGTGCCAGCAGATTCAGCGATAGCTCCTACAATGAGCAGTTCTTC.

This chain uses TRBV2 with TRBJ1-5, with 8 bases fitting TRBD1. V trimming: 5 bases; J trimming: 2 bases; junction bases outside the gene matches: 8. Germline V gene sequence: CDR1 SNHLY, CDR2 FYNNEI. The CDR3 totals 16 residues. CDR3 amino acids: CASSPRTGRGNQPQHF. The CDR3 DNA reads TGTGCCAGCAGTCCCCGGACAGGGCGGGGCAATCAGCCCCAGCATTTT.

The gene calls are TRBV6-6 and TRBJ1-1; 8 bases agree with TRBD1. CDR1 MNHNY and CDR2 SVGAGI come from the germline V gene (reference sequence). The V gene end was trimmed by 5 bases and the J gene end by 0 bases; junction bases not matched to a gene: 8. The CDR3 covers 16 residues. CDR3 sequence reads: CASSPRQGIMNTEAFF. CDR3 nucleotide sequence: TGTGCCAGCAGTCCACGACAGGGGATCATGAACACTGAAGCTTTCTTT.

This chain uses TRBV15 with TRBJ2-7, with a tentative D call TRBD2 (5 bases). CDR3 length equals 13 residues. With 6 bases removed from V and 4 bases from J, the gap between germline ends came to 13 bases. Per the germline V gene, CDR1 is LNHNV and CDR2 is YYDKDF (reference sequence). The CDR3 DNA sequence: TGTGCCACCAGGGAGGCCGACGAATACGAGCAGTACTTC. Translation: CATREADEYEQYF.

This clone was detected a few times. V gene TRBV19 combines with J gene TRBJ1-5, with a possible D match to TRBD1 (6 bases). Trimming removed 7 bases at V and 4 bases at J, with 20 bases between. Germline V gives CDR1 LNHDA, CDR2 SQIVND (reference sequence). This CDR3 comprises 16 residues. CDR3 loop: CASKWGPSGSNQPQHF. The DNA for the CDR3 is TGTGCCAGTAAATGGGGGCCGTCGGGCTCGAATCAGCCCCAGCATTTT.

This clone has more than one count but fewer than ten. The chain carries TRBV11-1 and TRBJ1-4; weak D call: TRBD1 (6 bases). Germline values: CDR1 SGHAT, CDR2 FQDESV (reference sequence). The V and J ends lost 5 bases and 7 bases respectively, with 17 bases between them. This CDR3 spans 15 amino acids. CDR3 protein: CASSASQGRIEKLFF. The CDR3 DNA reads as TGTGCCAGCAGCGCGTCACAGGGAAGAATTGAAAAACTGTTTTTT.

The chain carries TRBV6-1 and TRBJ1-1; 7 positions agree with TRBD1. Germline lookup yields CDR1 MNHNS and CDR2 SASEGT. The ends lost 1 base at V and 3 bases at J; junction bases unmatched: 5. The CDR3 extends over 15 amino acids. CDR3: CASSEGQGVHTEAFF. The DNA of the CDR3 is TGTGCCAGCAGTGAAGGCCAGGGGGTTCACACTGAAGCTTTCTTT.

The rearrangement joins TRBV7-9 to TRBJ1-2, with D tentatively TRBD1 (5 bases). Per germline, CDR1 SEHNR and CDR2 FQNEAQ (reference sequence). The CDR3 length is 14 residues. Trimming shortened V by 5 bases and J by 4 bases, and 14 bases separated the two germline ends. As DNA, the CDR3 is TGTGCCAGCAGCCTGGGGGGAAGCTTCTATGGCTACACCTTC. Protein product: CASSLGGSFYGYTF. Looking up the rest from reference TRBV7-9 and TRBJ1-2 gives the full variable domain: DTGVSQNPRHKITKRGQNVTFRCDPISEHNRLYWYRQTLGQGPEFLTYFQNEAQLEKSRLLSDRFSAERPKGSFSTLEIQRTEQGDSAMYLCASSLGGSFYGYTFGSGTRLTVV.

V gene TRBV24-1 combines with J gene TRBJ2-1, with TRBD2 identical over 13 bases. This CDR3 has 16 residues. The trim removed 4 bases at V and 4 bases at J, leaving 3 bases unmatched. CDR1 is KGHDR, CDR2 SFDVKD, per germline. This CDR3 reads CATSDLTSGGYNEQFF. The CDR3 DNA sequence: TGTGCCACCAGTGACCTGACTAGCGGGGGGTACAATGAGCAGTTCTTC.

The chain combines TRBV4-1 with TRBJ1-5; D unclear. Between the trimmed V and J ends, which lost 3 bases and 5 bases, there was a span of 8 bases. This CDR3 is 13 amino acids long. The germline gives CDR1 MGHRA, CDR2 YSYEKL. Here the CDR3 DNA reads TGCGCCAGCAGCCAGTCCCGGGATCAGCCCCAGCATTTT. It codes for CASSQSRDQPQHF.

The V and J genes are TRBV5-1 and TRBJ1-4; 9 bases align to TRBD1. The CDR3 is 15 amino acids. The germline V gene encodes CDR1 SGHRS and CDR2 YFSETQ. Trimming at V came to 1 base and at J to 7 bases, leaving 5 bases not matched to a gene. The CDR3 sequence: CASSLSEQGAEKLFF. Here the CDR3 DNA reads TGCGCCAGCAGCTTGTCGGAACAGGGGGCTGAAAAACTGTTTTTT.

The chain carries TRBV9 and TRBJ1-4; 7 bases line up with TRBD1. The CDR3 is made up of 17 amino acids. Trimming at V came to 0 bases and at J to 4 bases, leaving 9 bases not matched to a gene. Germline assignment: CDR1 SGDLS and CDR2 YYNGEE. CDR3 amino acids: CASSVGPGGLNNEKLFF. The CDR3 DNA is TGTGCCAGCAGCGTAGGCCCAGGGGGGCTCAATAATGAAAAACTGTTTTTT.

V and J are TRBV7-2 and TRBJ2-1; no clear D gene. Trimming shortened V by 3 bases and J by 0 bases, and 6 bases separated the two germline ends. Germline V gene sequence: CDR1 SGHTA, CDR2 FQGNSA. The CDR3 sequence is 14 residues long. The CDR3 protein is CASSFLPSYNEQFF. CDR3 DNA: TGTGCCAGCAGCTTTCTCCCCTCCTACAATGAGCAGTTCTTC.

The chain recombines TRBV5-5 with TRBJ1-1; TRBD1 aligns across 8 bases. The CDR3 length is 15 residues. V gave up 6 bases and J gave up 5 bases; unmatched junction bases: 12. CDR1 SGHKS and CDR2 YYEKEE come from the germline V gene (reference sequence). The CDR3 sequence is CASNPRAGGWTEAFF. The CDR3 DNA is TGTGCCAGCAACCCTCGCGCAGGGGGCTGGACTGAAGCTTTCTTT.

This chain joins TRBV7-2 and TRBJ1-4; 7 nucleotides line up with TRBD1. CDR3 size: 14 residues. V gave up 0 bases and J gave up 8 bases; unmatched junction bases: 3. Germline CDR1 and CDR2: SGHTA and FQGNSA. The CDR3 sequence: CASSLARGREKLFF. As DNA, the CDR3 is TGTGCCAGCAGCTTAGCTAGGGGGCGGGAAAAACTGTTTTTT.

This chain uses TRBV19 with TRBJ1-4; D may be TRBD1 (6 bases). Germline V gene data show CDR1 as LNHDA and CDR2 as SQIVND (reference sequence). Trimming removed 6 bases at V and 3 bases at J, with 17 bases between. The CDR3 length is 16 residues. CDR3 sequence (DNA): TGTGCCAGTAGAAACAGGGTTTTCTCCGCTAATGAAAAACTGTTTTTT. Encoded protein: CASRNRVFSANEKLFF.

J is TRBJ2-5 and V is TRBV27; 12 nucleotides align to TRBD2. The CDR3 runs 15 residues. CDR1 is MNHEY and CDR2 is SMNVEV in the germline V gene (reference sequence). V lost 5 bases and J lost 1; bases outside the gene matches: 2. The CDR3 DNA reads TGTGCCAGCAGTGGACTAGCGGGATCCCAAGAGACCCAGTACTTC. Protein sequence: CASSGLAGSQETQYF.

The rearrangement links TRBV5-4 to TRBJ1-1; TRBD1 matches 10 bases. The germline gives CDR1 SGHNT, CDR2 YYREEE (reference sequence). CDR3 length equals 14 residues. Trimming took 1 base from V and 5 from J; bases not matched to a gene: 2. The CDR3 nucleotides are TGTGCCAGCAGCTTGAGACAGGGGGCAACTGAAGCTTTCTTT. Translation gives CASSLRQGATEAFF.

The CDR3: CASSLVQGAVTIYF. DNA of the CDR3: TGTGCCAGCAGTTTGGTACAGGGTGCAGTCACCATATATTTT. This chain joins TRBV28 and TRBJ1-3; a possible D gene is TRBD1 (6 bases). Looked up from germline, CDR1 is MDHEN and CDR2 is SYDVKM. Trimming removed 3 bases at V and 9 bases at J, with 15 bases between. The CDR3 covers 14 residues.

In nucleotides, the CDR3 is TGTGCCAGCAACCCTAGCGGGGGATACAATGAGCAGTTCTTC. As protein: CASNPSGGYNEQFF. V gene TRBV9 combines with J gene TRBJ2-1, with 10 nucleotides matching TRBD2. This CDR3 spans 14 amino acids. With 6 bases clipped from V and 4 bases from J, the junction kept 4 bases outside the gene matches. Germline CDR1 reads SGDLS; CDR2 reads YYNGEE. Complete variable domain (other parts from reference TRBV9 and TRBJ2-1): DSGVTQTPKHLITATGQRVTLRCSPRSGDLSVYWYQQSLDQGLQFLIQYYNGEERAKGNILERFSAQQFPDLHSELNLSSLELGDSALYFCASNPSGGYNEQFFGPGTRLTVL.

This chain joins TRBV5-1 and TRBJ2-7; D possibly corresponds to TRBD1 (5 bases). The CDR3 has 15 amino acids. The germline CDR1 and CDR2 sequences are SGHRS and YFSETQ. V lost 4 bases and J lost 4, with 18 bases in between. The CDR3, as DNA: TGCGCCAGCAGCCCCAGCAGTGCAGGGCCGTACGAGCAGTACTTC. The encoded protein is CASSPSSAGPYEQYF.

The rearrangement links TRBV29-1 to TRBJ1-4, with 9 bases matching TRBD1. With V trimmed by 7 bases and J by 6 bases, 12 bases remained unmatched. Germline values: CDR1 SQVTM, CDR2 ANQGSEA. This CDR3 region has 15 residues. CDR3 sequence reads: CSAAGTGLVHEKLFF. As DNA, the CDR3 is TGCAGCGCCGCCGGGACAGGGCTCGTCCATGAAAAACTGTTTTTT.